This T cell receptor (beta chain) was documented in a study of PD-1 blockade in mismatch repair-deficient tumors. Looking at the study overall: Patients had some twelve mismatch repair-deficient cancer types, all previously treated and progressing.

PCR or immunohistochemistry showed mismatch repair deficiency in every enrolled patient. Three pembrolizumab responders had their TCRs sequenced. The CDR3 has 11 amino acids. Trimming took 6 bases from V and 9 from J, leaving 12 bases between them. Germline V gene data show CDR1 as DFQATT and CDR2 as SNEGSKA (reference sequence). General observations from the study: Tumor-resident clones, often absent from pretreatment blood, expanded after pembrolizumab and then contracted.

Of note for this clone: The antigen is undetermined.

TCRdb's copy holds only in-frame clones and misses some; the assay was immunoSEQ multiplex PCR. The table lists some 100,000 clones, approximately 83% of them singletons. The sequences come from peripheral blood, collected approximately 8 months after starting pembrolizumab. The receptor's source is an adult with mismatch repair-deficient cancer. This chain links TRBV20-1 with TRBJ2-1; no clear D. The CDR3 reads CSAPTPLEQFF. The CDR3 nucleotides are TGCAGTGCCCCCACCCCCCTTGAGCAGTTCTTC.